Presented here are 10 T cell receptor beta chains from one specimen sequenced in a study of blood T cells in healthy people across ages. Combining a sample-barcoded 5' primer with a J-beta primer mix, a second PCR ran for roughly 7 to 12 cycles. TCRdb reprocessed the 5' RACE reads with MiXCR, giving one entry per CDR3 protein. The sample carries approximately 800,000 distinct CDR3 sequences, 40% to 65% recorded once. The sample taken for sequencing was blood. The receptors originated from a man older than 75 in good health.

The chain employs TRBV10-3 and TRBJ2-1; D is unclear. Trimming shortened V by 0 bases and J by 10 bases, and 10 bases separated the two germline ends. CDR3 length equals 13 residues. Germline V lookup: CDR1 ENHRY, CDR2 SYGVKD. CDR3 nucleotide sequence: TGTGCCATCAGTGAGTCGGAGATAGGGGAGCAGTTCTTC. Translating it yields CAISESEIGEQFF.

This chain connects TRBV7-2 to TRBJ2-1; TRBD2 agrees at 10 bases. This CDR3 has 13 residues. The trim removed 7 bases at V and 9 bases at J, leaving 6 bases unmatched. Per the germline V gene, CDR1 is SGHTA and CDR2 is FQGNSA. The CDR3 sequence: CASKTSGRGEQFF. The CDR3 coding sequence is TGTGCCAGCAAGACTAGCGGGCGGGGTGAGCAGTTCTTC.

The rearrangement links TRBV20-1 to TRBJ2-1; TRBD2 aligns across 7 bases. This CDR3 has 15 residues. Losses at the gene ends were 6 bases for V and 5 bases for J; bases not matched to a gene: 13. Germline lookup yields CDR1 DFQATT and CDR2 SNEGSKA (reference sequence). As DNA, the CDR3 is TGCAGTGCCCGAGTAGCGGGCATTACGCACAATGAGCAGTTCTTC. This encodes CSARVAGITHNEQFF.

The chain carries TRBV28 and TRBJ2-1, with D possibly being TRBD2 (5 bases). The CDR3 is made up of 13 amino acids. Germline V gene lookup returns CDR1 MDHEN and CDR2 SYDVKM. The V gene lost 3 bases and the J gene lost 9 bases, with 12 bases spanning the gap. CDR3 amino acids: CASSLGSPSEQFF. In DNA, the CDR3 is TGTGCCAGCAGTTTGGGGAGTCCGAGTGAGCAGTTCTTC.

V usage is TRBV6-1 and J usage is TRBJ2-1, with D maybe TRBD1 (5 bases). CDR1 is MNHNS, CDR2 SASEGT, per germline. V lost 5 bases and J 10 bases, leaving 9 bases between the germline ends. This CDR3 region has 11 residues. CDR3 DNA: TGTGCCAGCAGTTCAGGGTGGGAGCAGTTCTTC. It translates to CASSSGWEQFF.

The chain links TRBV5-1 to TRBJ1-2; D uncertain. Per the germline V gene, CDR1 is SGHRS and CDR2 is YFSETQ. CDR3 length: 13 residues. V lost 0 bases and J 2 bases, leaving 5 bases between the germline ends. The CDR3 loop is CASSLAANYGYTF. In DNA form, the CDR3 reads TGCGCCAGCAGCTTGGCAGCCAACTATGGCTACACCTTC.

The V and J genes are TRBV25-1 and TRBJ2-1; possible D gene TRBD2, 5 bases. The germline V gene encodes CDR1 MGHDK and CDR2 SYGVNS. The V end was cut by 2 bases, the J end by 1 base, with 6 bases between. This CDR3 is built from 14 residues. This chain's CDR3 is CASSEPGSYNEQFF. CDR3 in DNA: TGTGCCAGCAGTGAACCGGGATCCTACAATGAGCAGTTCTTC.

V usage is TRBV7-9 and J usage is TRBJ2-1; 8 positions agree with TRBD2. The ends lost 8 bases at V and 4 bases at J; junction bases unmatched: 10. In germline, CDR1 is SEHNR, CDR2 FQNEAQ (reference sequence). The CDR3 spans 15 residues. CDR3 sequence (DNA): TGTGCCAGCTTTAAACCGGGACTAGAGTACAATGAGCAGTTCTTC. This codes for CASFKPGLEYNEQFF.

This clonotype was detected ten times or more. The V and J genes are TRBV7-2 and TRBJ2-7; D is unclear. The CDR3 sequence is 14 residues long. Germline V gene data show CDR1 as SGHTA and CDR2 as FQGNSA. With 2 bases removed from V and 2 bases from J, the gap between germline ends came to 10 bases. Written as DNA, the CDR3 is TGTGCCAGCAGCTTACAAGGGCCCGCCTACGAGCAGTACTTC. Residues: CASSLQGPAYEQYF.

For this clonotype: Mismatch with germline at one junction end may stem from a read error. The gene calls are TRBV5-6 and TRBJ2-7; 9 positions agree with TRBD2. Germline V CDR1 and CDR2: SGHDT, YYEEEE. The CDR3 spans 15 residues. CDR3 coding DNA: TGTGCCAGCAACTTGCATCTAGCGGGAAGCAATGAGCAGTACTTC. Translated, it gives CASNLHLAGSNEQYF.